The 20 T cell receptor beta chains presented below share a single source sample, sequenced in a study of blood T cells in healthy people across ages. Primed by a sample-barcoded 5' primer and a J-beta primer mix, a second PCR proceeded for 7 to 11 cycles. TCRdb reprocessed the 5' RACE reads via MiXCR and lists one record per CDR3 protein. The sample records over 950,000 distinct CDR3 sequences, more than 30% being singletons. The sample was blood. The receptors shown here come from a man younger than 35 in good health.

This clonotype turned up a few times. The chain combines TRBV4-3 with TRBJ2-1, with 8 bases identical to TRBD2. CDR1 LGHNA and CDR2 YSLEER come from the germline V gene. CDR3 size: 15 residues. V lost 2 bases, J lost 4 bases, and 4 bases stayed unmatched. The CDR3 nucleotides read TGCGCCAGCAGCCAATCAGCGGGGGATTACAATGAGCAGTTCTTC. This encodes CASSQSAGDYNEQFF.

This clonotype has just one count. The chain carries TRBV12-5 and TRBJ1-6; no reliable D call. The V end lost 5 bases, the J end lost 10 bases, and 6 bases lay between the germline ends. Germline lookup yields CDR1 LGHNT and CDR2 FRNRAP. The CDR3 contains 11 residues. CDR3 loop: CASGPPSPLHF. For the CDR3, the DNA is TGTGCTAGTGGTCCCCCATCACCCCTCCACTTT.

The V gene is TRBV27, the J gene TRBJ1-5; D is undetermined. The CDR3 length is 15 residues. V shed 11 bases and J shed 1 base, with 18 bases lying between them. In germline, CDR1 is MNHEY, CDR2 SMNVEV (reference sequence). In nucleotides, the CDR3 is TGTGCCCCTATCTTCTGGGAAGGAAGCAATCAGCCCCAGCATTTT. Translating it yields CAPIFWEGSNQPQHF.

This clonotype was detected a few times. This chain joins TRBV27 and TRBJ1-2; 9 bases are shared with TRBD1. Germline CDR1 and CDR2: MNHEY and SMNVEV (reference sequence). This CDR3 region has 15 residues. Trimming at V came to 5 bases and at J to 4 bases, leaving 8 bases not matched to a gene. The CDR3 nucleotides are TGTGCCAGCAGTCTTCGGACAGGGGAGTTCTATGGCTACACCTTC. Translating gives CASSLRTGEFYGYTF.

In this sample, this clonotype turned up a few times. This chain links TRBV6-6 with TRBJ1-2; D is perhaps TRBD1 (5 bases). Germline V gene sequence: CDR1 MNHNY, CDR2 SVGAGI (reference sequence). This CDR3 contains 13 residues. Trimming stripped 5 bases from V and 8 bases from J, with 15 bases between. CDR3 coding DNA: TGTGCCAGCAGTGCGCAGGGTACGAGGGGCTACACCTTC. Protein product: CASSAQGTRGYTF.

This clonotype was found many times. One end of the junction does not line up with germline, which may come from a read error. The chain joins TRBV5-1 to TRBJ1-1; 7 bases are a match to TRBD1. This CDR3 has 12 residues. Germline V CDR1 and CDR2: SGHRS, YFSETQ. Here the CDR3 reads CASRTGNTEAFF. The CDR3 DNA reads TGTGCCAGCCGGACAGGGAACACTGAAGCTTTCTTT.

With respect to this clonotype: A junction boundary mismatches the germline segment, possibly from a read error. This chain links TRBV11-2 with TRBJ1-3, with TRBD1 matching 7 bases. The germline V gene encodes CDR1 SGHAT and CDR2 FQNNGV. CDR3 length equals 13 residues. CDR3 sequence reads: CASSLNRGNAIYF. CDR3 DNA: TGTGCCAGCAGCTTAAACAGGGGAAACGCCATATATTTT.

This sequence joins TRBV2 and TRBJ2-1; TRBD2 matches 16 bases. The DNA end is more similar to TRBJ2-7, so the J call may be wrong. CDR1 SNHLY and CDR2 FYNNEI come from the germline V gene. The length of the CDR3 is 18 residues. The CDR3: CASRKGLAGGSSYNEQYF. As DNA, the CDR3 is TGTGCCAGCAGGAAGGGACTAGCGGGGGGGTCGTCCTACAATGAGCAGTACTTC.

The table lists this clonotype with a few counts. The chain has TRBV6-6 and TRBJ2-5, with 8 bases aligning to TRBD1. The V gene's germline CDR1 is MNHNY and CDR2 SVGAGI (reference sequence). The CDR3 spans 14 residues. J was trimmed by 1 base and V by 7 bases; bases with no gene match: 5. DNA for the CDR3: TGTGCCAGCACCCGGACAGGGACCCAAGAGACCCAGTACTTC. It is translated as CASTRTGTQETQYF.

There are many counts of this clonotype. The genes are TRBV20-1 and TRBJ2-1; 10 bases map to TRBD2. Germline CDR1 reads DFQATT; CDR2 reads SNEGSKA (reference sequence). With 0 bases clipped from V and 4 bases from J, the junction kept 18 bases outside the gene matches. The CDR3 length is 20 residues. This chain's CDR3 is CSARDSMGLAGATRYNEQFF. For the CDR3, the DNA is TGCAGTGCTAGAGATTCTATGGGGCTAGCGGGGGCCACGAGGTACAATGAGCAGTTCTTC.

This clonotype was seen repeatedly, ten times or more. The V call is TRBV13, the J call TRBJ2-3; D remains unclear. Germline CDR1 PRHDT, CDR2 FYEKMQ (reference sequence). Trimming removed 1 base at V and 2 bases at J, with 7 bases between. The CDR3 runs to 14 residues. CDR3 loop: CASSLEADTDTQYF. As DNA, the CDR3 is TGTGCCAGCAGCTTAGAGGCGGACACAGATACGCAGTATTTT.

CDR3 sequence (DNA): TGCAGTCCTTTAGGGTCTACCTTTTCCACAGATACGCAGTATTTT. Translated, it gives CSPLGSTFSTDTQYF. V gene TRBV20-1 combines with J gene TRBJ2-3; no firm D call. The CDR3 extends over 15 amino acids. Germline assignment: CDR1 DFQATT and CDR2 SNEGSKA (reference sequence). V was pared by 8 bases and J by 2 bases, with 20 bases between.

This rearrangement joins TRBV6-2 or TRBV6-3 to TRBJ2-5; perhaps TRBD2 as D (5 bases). The CDR3 length is 13 residues. V was clipped by 6 bases and J by 11 bases, with 19 bases between them. Germline values: CDR1 MNHEY, CDR2 SVGEGT. The CDR3 region is CASRVEGFSKQYF. The CDR3 DNA follows: TGTGCCAGCAGGGTTGAGGGATTCTCCAAGCAGTACTTC.

The CDR3 nucleotides are TGTGCCAGCAGTGAAGTCAGGAGACACCAATATAGCAATCAGCCCCAGCATTTT. Protein sequence: CASSEVRRHQYSNQPQHF. This chain uses TRBV6-1 with TRBJ1-5; D uncertain. CDR3 length: 18 residues. Germline-derived CDR1 and CDR2 are MNHNS and SASEGT. Trimming left V 1 base short and J 0 bases short, with 16 bases between.

The chain joins TRBV4-1 to TRBJ1-2; no reliable D call. Germline V gene lookup returns CDR1 MGHRA and CDR2 YSYEKL. CDR3 length equals 15 residues. V was clipped by 0 bases and J by 6 bases, with 14 bases between them. The CDR3 sequence is CASSQDFGVSDGYTF. CDR3 nucleotide sequence: TGCGCCAGCAGCCAAGATTTCGGGGTCAGCGATGGCTACACCTTC.

In its sample, this clonotype was seen many times. The gene calls are TRBV6-5 and TRBJ1-2, with D unresolved. Germline lookup yields CDR1 MNHEY and CDR2 SVGAGI. This CDR3 has 14 amino acids. Trimming shortened V by 7 bases and J by 0 bases, and 12 bases separated the two germline ends. CDR3 amino acids: CASTKTIANYGYTF. In nucleotides, the CDR3 is TGTGCCAGCACCAAAACAATAGCTAACTATGGCTACACCTTC.

This clonotype has just one count. The chain's CDR3 is CASSLWGASYNEQFF. For the CDR3, the DNA is TGTGCCAGCAGTTTATGGGGGGCGTCCTACAATGAGCAGTTCTTC. The V call is TRBV27, the J call TRBJ2-1; TRBD1 or TRBD2 may be the D gene (6 bases each). The CDR3 spans 15 residues. The V gene's germline CDR1 is MNHEY and CDR2 SMNVEV (reference sequence). V was clipped by 1 base and J by 1 base, with 8 bases between them.

V and J are TRBV9 and TRBJ2-3, with no clear D. Trimming took off 0 bases at V and 0 bases at J, with 8 bases between the two ends. The CDR3 is 15 residues long. Per the germline V gene, CDR1 is SGDLS and CDR2 is YYNGEE. CDR3 DNA: TGTGCCAGCAGCGTAGGTTGGGAAAGCACAGATACGCAGTATTTT. Its translation is CASSVGWESTDTQYF.

V gene TRBV28 combines with J gene TRBJ1-5; tentative D call: TRBD1 (5 bases). CDR3 length: 15 amino acids. Germline V gene sequence: CDR1 MDHEN, CDR2 SYDVKM. The V gene lost 3 bases and the J gene lost 5 bases, with 14 bases spanning the gap. CDR3 loop: CASSFERGGDQPQHF. The CDR3 DNA sequence: TGTGCCAGCAGTTTTGAGAGGGGTGGGGATCAGCCCCAGCATTTT.

This chain connects TRBV9 to TRBJ2-7; TRBD1 matches at 7 bases. The ends lost 6 bases at V and 7 bases at J; junction bases unmatched: 16. This CDR3 is 15 amino acids long. CDR1 and CDR2 from the germline V gene are SGDLS and YYNGEE. CDR3 nucleotides: TGTGCCAGCACCCCCAGGGACAGCACTTACAATGAGCAGTACTTC. It specifies CASTPRDSTYNEQYF.